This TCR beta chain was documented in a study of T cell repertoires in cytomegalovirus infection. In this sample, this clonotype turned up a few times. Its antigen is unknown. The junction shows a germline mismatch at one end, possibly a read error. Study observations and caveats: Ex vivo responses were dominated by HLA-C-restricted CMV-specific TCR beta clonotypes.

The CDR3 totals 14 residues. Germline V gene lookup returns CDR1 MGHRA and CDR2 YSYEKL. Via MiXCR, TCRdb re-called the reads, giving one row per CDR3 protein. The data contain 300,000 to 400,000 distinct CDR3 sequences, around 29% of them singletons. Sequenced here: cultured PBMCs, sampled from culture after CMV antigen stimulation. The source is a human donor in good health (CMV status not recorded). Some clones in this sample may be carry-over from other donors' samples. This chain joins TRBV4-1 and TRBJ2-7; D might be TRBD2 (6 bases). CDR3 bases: TGTGCCAGCAGCCAAGGAGGGGCCAGGGACGAGCAGTACTTC. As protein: CASSQGGARDEQYF.